Listed below are T cell receptor beta chains from one sample, sequenced in a study of T-cell memory formation after mild COVID-19. TCRdb called the 5' RACE reads again in MiXCR, with one record for every CDR3 protein. The repertoire includes some 180,000 distinct CDR3 sequences, around 13% of them detected once, and roughly 3.3% sits in the top ten. Sequencing used PBMCs or a T cell subset sorted from them (not recorded which). These receptors originate from a man between 18 and 35 years old who had mild COVID-19 (a few samples of this study predate the infection). Cell type and time point are not known. Both conserved end residues are part of each CDR3. Fields, in order: D gene, J gene, V gene, CDR3 length, clone size, CDR3 DNA, CDR3 protein. A D gene is named only where the DNA matches it firmly. Size values are once, few and many counts, or a class for expanded clones, and some rows have none.

TRBD2,TRBJ2-7,TRBV29-1,14,NA,TGCAGCGTTGGGAAGCGGGGGAGCTCCTACGAGCAGTACTTC,CSVGKRGSSYEQYF
TRBD2,TRBJ2-1,TRBV10-3,15,few,TGTGCCATCAGAGTCGGGACTAGCGGAAACAATGAGCAGTTCTTC,CAIRVGTSGNNEQFF
TRBD2,TRBJ2-1,TRBV7-6,13,few,TGTGCCAGCAGCGGGAGACTAGCGGGTATGCAGTTCTTC,CASSGRLAGMQFF
NA,TRBJ2-3,TRBV15,16,few,TGTGCCACCAGCAGGGGCTGGGGGGCGGACTCAGATACGCAGTATTTT,CATSRGWGADSDTQYF
NA,TRBJ2-1,TRBV4-1,15,NA,TGCGCCAGCAGCGGGGGACCAAGGGGCTACAATGAGCAGTTCTTC,CASSGGPRGYNEQFF
TRBD1,TRBJ1-1,TRBV3-1,16,NA,TGTGCCAGCCAGGGGGGTCAGGGGAACATGAACACTGAAGCTTTCTTT,CASQGGQGNMNTEAFF
NA,TRBJ2-3,TRBV7-2,11,few,TGTGCCAGCAGCTGGGGAGGTACGCAGTATTTT,CASSWGGTQYF
NA,TRBJ2-3,TRBV12-3/TRBV12-4,14,NA,TGTGCCAGCAGTTTAACAGGGCGCCCAGATACGCAGTATTTT,CASSLTGRPDTQYF
NA,TRBJ1-6,TRBV7-9,13,NA,TGTGCCAGCAGCTTTACCAGGGATTCACCCCTCCACTTT,CASSFTRDSPLHF
NA,TRBJ2-2,TRBV9,18,few,TGTGCCAGCAGCGCCTCCCTCAGCTCGATGGCGAACACCGGGGAGCTGTTTTTT,CASSASLSSMANTGELFF
TRBD2,TRBJ2-1,TRBV7-7,15,many,TGTGCTAGCAGCACTGGGACTAGCGGACGCACTGAGCAGTTCTTC,CASSTGTSGRTEQFF
NA,TRBJ1-4,TRBV10-3,14,few,TGTGCCATCAGTCGTGGACAGACTAATGAAAAACTGTTTTTT,CAISRGQTNEKLFF
NA,TRBJ1-6,TRBV5-1,13,few,TGCGCCAGCAGACCCGACAGTAATTCACCCCTCCACTTT,CASRPDSNSPLHF
TRBD1,TRBJ2-6,TRBV4-3,16,few,TGCGCCAGCAGCTTGGACAGGGGGCTTGGGGCCAACGTCCTGACTTTC,CASSLDRGLGANVLTF
NA,TRBJ1-5,TRBV6-2/TRBV6-3,16,NA,TGTGCCAGCAGTTATCGGGAGGGGAGTTTAAATCAGCCCCAGCATTTT,CASSYREGSLNQPQHF
NA,TRBJ1-5,TRBV6-2/TRBV6-3,14,few,TGTGCCAGCAGTTACCGGGGAGGGAATCAGCCCCAGCATTTT,CASSYRGGNQPQHF
TRBD1,TRBJ1-2,TRBV5-1,15,NA,TGCGCCAGCAGCTTGGGGACAGGGGCTAACTATGGCTACACCTTC,CASSLGTGANYGYTF
NA,TRBJ2-3,TRBV7-2,14,few,TGTGCCAGCAGCTTGATGAGTGACACAGATACGCAGTATTTT,CASSLMSDTDTQYF
NA,TRBJ1-6,TRBV4-2,14,many,TGTGCCAGCAGCCAAGATAGGGCAGGGCAACCCCTCCACTTT,CASSQDRAGQPLHF
NA,TRBJ2-5,TRBV13,13,few,TGTGCCAGCGGAGGCCATCGAGGTGAGACCCAGTACTTC,CASGGHRGETQYF
NA,TRBJ1-1,TRBV5-1,11,few,TGCGCCTCCAGGGGGAACACTGAAGCTTTCTTT,CASRGNTEAFF
NA,TRBJ2-1,TRBV4-3,13,NA,TGCGCCAGCAGCCCGCACACGCAAAATGAGCAGTTCTTC,CASSPHTQNEQFF
NA,TRBJ2-5,TRBV6-2/TRBV6-3,16,few,TGTGCCAGCATGAACACCCCCCAGGGGACGGGAGAGACCCAGTACTTC,CASMNTPQGTGETQYF
TRBD1,TRBJ2-7,TRBV6-5,16,NA,TGTGCCAGCAGTCCCTTCGGGACAGGGGTGTCCTACGAGCAGTACTTC,CASSPFGTGVSYEQYF
NA,TRBJ2-5,TRBV7-2,12,NA,TGTGCCAGCAGCCAGACCGCCGGGACCCAGTACTTC,CASSQTAGTQYF
NA,TRBJ2-2,TRBV10-1,14,NA,TGCGCCAGCAGTGAGAGGGGACTCACCGGGGAGCTGTTTTTT,CASSERGLTGELFF
TRBD2,TRBJ2-1,TRBV10-3,13,many,TGTGCCACAAAGCAAGCTAGCGGGAATGAGCAGTTCTTC,CATKQASGNEQFF
NA,TRBJ2-6,TRBV11-2,13,NA,TGTGCCAGCACCTCCCCCGGGGCCAACGTCCTGACTTTC,CASTSPGANVLTF
NA,TRBJ1-1,TRBV7-2,11,NA,TGTGCCAGCAGCTTACCCGGGGAAGCTTTCTTT,CASSLPGEAFF
NA,TRBJ2-4,TRBV20-1,15,NA,TGCAGTGCTAGAGACGGGGAGGAAAGTGGAAACATTCAGTACTTC,CSARDGEESGNIQYF
NA,TRBJ1-1,TRBV6-5,12,NA,TGTACACGCGGGGACAAGGACACTGAAGCTTTCTTT,CTRGDKDTEAFF
NA,TRBJ2-5,TRBV20-1,14,NA,TGCAGTGCTAGAAGCCCTGAACGGGGAGAGACCCAGTACTTC,CSARSPERGETQYF
NA,TRBJ2-3,TRBV27,14,NA,TGTGCCAGCAGACCAGACGGTGGCACAGATACGCAGTATTTT,CASRPDGGTDTQYF
NA,TRBJ1-2,TRBV5-1,14,few,TGCGCCAGCAGCTTGGTTGGGTCGACGGATGGCTACACCTTC,CASSLVGSTDGYTF
TRBD1,TRBJ1-1,TRBV4-1,13,few,TGCGCCAGCAGCCAGCTCCCAGGGGGCTCGGCTTTCTTT,CASSQLPGGSAFF
NA,TRBJ1-1,TRBV6-5,13,NA,TGTGCCAGCAACGGGCGTTCGAACACTGAAGCTTTCTTT,CASNGRSNTEAFF
TRBD1,TRBJ1-3,TRBV29-1,13,many,TGCAGCGCCGGGGACAGGGCTGGAAACACCATATATTTT,CSAGDRAGNTIYF
TRBD2,TRBJ2-7,TRBV7-9,15,NA,TGTGCCAGCAGCCACAGCGGGGGAAGCTCCTACGAGCAGTACTTC,CASSHSGGSSYEQYF
NA,TRBJ1-6,TRBV6-5,14,few,TGTGCCAGCAGTTACACAGGGAATAATTCACCCCTCCACTTT,CASSYTGNNSPLHF
NA,TRBJ1-1,TRBV5-6,14,NA,TGTGCCAGCAGCCGGAGCCCTAAACCCACTGAAGCTTTCTTT,CASSRSPKPTEAFF
NA,TRBJ1-6,TRBV7-2,15,many,TGTGCCAGCAGCTTAGCGAGCCACTATAATTCACCCCTCCACTTT,CASSLASHYNSPLHF
NA,TRBJ1-2,TRBV12-3/TRBV12-4,10,NA,TGTGCCAGCAGTTTGATAGGCTACACCTTC,CASSLIGYTF
TRBD1,TRBJ2-5,TRBV7-9,15,few,TGTGCCAGCAGCCCAATTGGACAGGGCCTGAGAACCCAGTACTTC,CASSPIGQGLRTQYF
NA,TRBJ2-5,TRBV6-5,15,few,TGTGCCAGCAGTTACTCGCGGGGACAGCAAGAGACCCAGTACTTC,CASSYSRGQQETQYF
TRBD1,TRBJ2-2,TRBV19,14,NA,TGTGCCAGACCTTCAGGGGGAAGCACCGGGGAGCTGTTTTTT,CARPSGGSTGELFF
TRBD2,TRBJ2-3,TRBV2,15,few,TGTGCCAGCAGGGGACTAGTTGGGTCCACAGATACGCAGTATTTT,CASRGLVGSTDTQYF
TRBD1,TRBJ1-1,TRBV4-3,16,few,TGCGCCAGCAGCCAAGATGGGGACAGCCTTAACACTGAAGCTTTCTTT,CASSQDGDSLNTEAFF
NA,TRBJ2-6,TRBV10-2,15,few,TGCGCCAGCAGGAAGGGGGGGGCTGGGGCCAACGTCCTGACTTTC,CASRKGGAGANVLTF